This TCR beta chain is drawn from a study of naive and memory T cell subsets. Ligated cDNA underwent four rounds of PCR with nested alpha and beta constant region primers and SP2. TCRdb fed the 5' RACE reads into MiXCR, producing one record per CDR3 protein. The data show more than 60,000 distinct CDR3 sequences, approximately 8% seen once. A UMI-containing oligonucleotide was joined by 3' ligation to the TCR cDNA template. RNA was extracted from approximately 2.4 ml of whole blood of healthy adults. The germline V and J ends were trimmed by 3 bases and 2 bases, with 13 bases remaining between them. There are 15 residues in the CDR3. Germline values: CDR1 SGDLS, CDR2 YYNGEE. This clonotype occurred many times.

The chain uses TRBV9 and TRBJ2-3; unclear D gene. The origin of this receptor is a female donor in good health. The CDR3 spells CASSDSRLPTDTQYF. In DNA, the CDR3 is TGTGCCAGCAGCGACAGTCGATTACCCACAGATACGCAGTATTTT.